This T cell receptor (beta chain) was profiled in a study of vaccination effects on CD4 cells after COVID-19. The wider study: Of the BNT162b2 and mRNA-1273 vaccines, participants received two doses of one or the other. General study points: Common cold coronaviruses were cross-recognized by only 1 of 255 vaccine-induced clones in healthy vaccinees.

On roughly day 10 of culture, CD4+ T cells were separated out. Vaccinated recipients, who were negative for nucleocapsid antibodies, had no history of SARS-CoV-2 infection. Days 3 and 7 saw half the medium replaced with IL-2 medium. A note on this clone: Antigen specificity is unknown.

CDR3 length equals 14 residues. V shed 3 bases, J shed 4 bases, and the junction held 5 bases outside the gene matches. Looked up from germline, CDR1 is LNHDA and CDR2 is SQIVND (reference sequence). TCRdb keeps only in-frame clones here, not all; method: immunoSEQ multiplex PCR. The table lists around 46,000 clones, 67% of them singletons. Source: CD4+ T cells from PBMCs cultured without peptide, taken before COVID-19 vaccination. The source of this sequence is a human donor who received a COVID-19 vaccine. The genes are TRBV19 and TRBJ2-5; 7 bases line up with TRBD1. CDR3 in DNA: TGTGCCAGTAGTATGTCAGGGGGAAGAGAGACCCAGTACTTC. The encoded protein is CASSMSGGRETQYF.